By sample share, the clone carrying this TCR beta chain is medium-sized. As yet, its antigen is unknown. This record belongs to a study of type 1 regulatory T cells. In the study overall: An in vitro protocol generated T-allo10, a Tr1-enriched, alloantigen-specific CD4 T cell product. Overall study findings and caveats: Compared with non-Tr1 cells, Tr1 cells showed a narrower TCR repertoire.

Germline CDR1 SGHTA, CDR2 FQGNSA. J gave up 1 base and V 6 bases, and 5 bases lay outside the gene matches. This CDR3 is 14 amino acids long. TCRdb recomputed calls from the reads with MiXCR, one row per CDR3 protein. The sample contains roughly 5,000 distinct CDR3 sequences, about a quarter of which appear only once. Sample: cultured type 1 regulatory T (Tr1) cells, either the whole culture or a sorted fraction (not recorded which). The genes are TRBV7-2 and TRBJ2-5, with 7 bases aligning to TRBD2. The receptor's source is a human donor in good health. The CDR3 sequence: CASSLAAAQETQYF. As DNA, the CDR3 is TGTGCCAGCAGTCTAGCGGCAGCCCAAGAGACCCAGTACTTC.